A selection of T cell receptor beta chains follows, all from one sample in a study of cytomegalovirus exposure and HLA in healthy donors. Profiling relied on immunoSEQ multiplex PCR, and the TCRdb table lists in-frame clones only, not all of them. Of 350,000 or so clones listed, 86% were seen once; the top ten hold around 0.84%. Material: PBMCs. The receptors come from a woman aged 18 to 35 in good health and CMV-seronegative. The CDR3 runs from the conserved cysteine through the conserved F or W. Each record gives: J gene, V gene, clone size, D gene, CDR3 protein, CDR3 DNA. D genes are given only for firm matches. Clone size is not always given. Where it is, it says once, few, many or a class for expanded clones.

TRBJ2-7	TRBV7-2	-	TRBD2	CASSLVLAGIYEQYF	TGTGCCAGCAGCTTAGTCCTAGCGGGGATCTACGAGCAGTACTTC
TRBJ1-2	TRBV7-2	-	-	CASSLVAGGPPNYGYTF	TGTGCCAGCAGCTTAGTGGCGGGGGGGCCCCCCAACTATGGCTACACCTTC
TRBJ2-2	TRBV28	-	-	CASSLRGGTGELFF	TGTGCCAGCAGTTTAAGAGGGGGCACCGGGGAGCTGTTTTTT
TRBJ2-7	TRBV4-1	-	-	CASSRGRRREQYF	TGCGCCAGCAGCCGAGGGAGGCGGCGTGAGCAGTACTTC
TRBJ2-5	TRBV12-2	few	-	CASRLLVLPRETQYF	TGTGCAAGTCGTTTATTGGTTTTGCCCAGGGAGACCCAGTACTTC
TRBJ2-5	TRBV21-1	-	-	CASSNVGPLADRGETQYF	TGTGCCAGCAGCAATGTAGGCCCACTAGCGGACCGAGGAGAGACCCAGTACTTC
TRBJ2-5	TRBV5-6	-	-	CASSLGPRWETQYF	TGTGCCAGCAGCTTGGGTCCTAGATGGGAGACCCAGTACTTC
TRBJ2-3	TRBV7-7	-	-	CASSFSGTDTQYF	TGTGCCAGCAGCTTCTCGGGTACAGATACGCAGTATTTT
TRBJ2-7	TRBV6-1	few	-	CASSERVGASYEQYF	TGTGCCAGCAGTGAACGAGTAGGGGCTTCCTACGAGCAGTACTTC
TRBJ1-1	TRBV5-4	few	TRBD1	CASSVQGAPTEAFF	TGTGCCAGCAGCGTGCAGGGGGCGCCCACTGAAGCTTTCTTT
TRBJ2-1	TRBV29-1	-	-	CSVGGPTEQFF	TGCAGCGTCGGGGGACCCACGGAGCAGTTCTTC
TRBJ1-1	TRBV6-5	-	-	CASSATEMNTEAFF	TGTGCCAGCAGCGCGACGGAGATGAACACTGAAGCTTTCTTT